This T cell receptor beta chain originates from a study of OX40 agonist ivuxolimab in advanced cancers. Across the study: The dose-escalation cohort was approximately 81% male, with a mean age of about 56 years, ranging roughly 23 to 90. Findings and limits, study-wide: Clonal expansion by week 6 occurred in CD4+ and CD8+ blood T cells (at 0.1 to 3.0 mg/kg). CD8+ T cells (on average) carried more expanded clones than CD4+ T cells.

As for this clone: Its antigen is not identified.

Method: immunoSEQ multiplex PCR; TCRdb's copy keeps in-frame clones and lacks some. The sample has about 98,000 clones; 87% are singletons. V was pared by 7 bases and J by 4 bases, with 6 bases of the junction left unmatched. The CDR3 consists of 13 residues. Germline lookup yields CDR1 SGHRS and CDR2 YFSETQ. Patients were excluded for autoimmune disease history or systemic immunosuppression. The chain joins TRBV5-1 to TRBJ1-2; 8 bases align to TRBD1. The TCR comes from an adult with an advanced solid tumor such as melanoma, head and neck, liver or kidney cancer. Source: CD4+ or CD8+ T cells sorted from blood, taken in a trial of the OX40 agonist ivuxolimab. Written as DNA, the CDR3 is TGCGCCAGCGGGCCCGGGACAGGCTATGGCTACACCTTC. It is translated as CASGPGTGYGYTF.